Listed below are T cell receptor beta chains from one sample, sequenced in a study of Ad26.COV2.S vaccination and SARS-CoV-2 variants. The method was immunoSEQ multiplex PCR; TCRdb's version includes in-frame clones alone and lacks a portion of them. This repertoire shows 300,000 to 400,000 clones, about 89% found once; its top ten account for roughly 5%. Sequencing used peripheral blood, obtained in a trial of Ad26.COV2.S vaccine versus placebo. The receptors come from a person aged 18-65 years who received the Ad26.COV2.S COVID-19 vaccine or a placebo. CDR3s include the opening cysteine and the closing phenylalanine or tryptophan. Fields, in order: J gene, D gene, CDR3 length, clone size, V gene, CDR3 protein, CDR3 DNA. The D gene is left open where the match is weak. A clone size is listed for some rows: how often the clone was seen (once, few, many), or a class if it is expanded.

TRBJ1-2,-,16,-,TRBV4-3,CASSQDWAEPNYGYTF,TGCGCCAGCAGCCAAGATTGGGCAGAACCTAACTATGGCTACACCTTC
TRBJ1-2,TRBD1,14,-,TRBV5-1,CASSAGQGADGYTF,TGCGCCAGCAGCGCGGGACAGGGGGCTGATGGCTACACCTTC
TRBJ2-1,TRBD1,15,few,TRBV27,CASKNRRQGANEQFF,TGTGCCAGCAAAAACCGCAGACAGGGGGCGAATGAGCAGTTCTTC
TRBJ2-1,-,12,-,TRBV3-1/TRBV3-2,CASSQSSFEQFF,TGTGCCAGCAGCCAATCTAGCTTTGAGCAGTTCTTC
TRBJ2-1,TRBD2,16,-,TRBV27,CASSLGTSGFYNEQFF,TGTGCCAGCAGTTTAGGGACTAGCGGATTTTACAATGAGCAGTTCTTC
TRBJ2-3,-,13,-,TRBV7-2,CASSLSSTDTQYF,TGTGCCAGCAGCTTATCTAGCACAGATACGCAGTATTTT
TRBJ2-2,TRBD1,16,-,TRBV10-3,CAISEGQVANTGELFF,TGTGCCATCAGTGAAGGACAGGTGGCGAACACCGGGGAGCTGTTTTTT
TRBJ1-1,-,14,-,TRBV5-5,CASSLQHMNTEAFF,TGTGCCAGCAGCTTGCAACACATGAACACTGAAGCTTTCTTT
TRBJ2-7,TRBD1,14,-,TRBV13,CASSWQGARYEQYF,TGTGCCAGCAGCTGGCAGGGGGCTCGGTACGAGCAGTACTTC
TRBJ1-3,-,15,few,TRBV9,CASSVAQGLGNTIYF,TGTGCCAGCAGCGTAGCTCAAGGGCTCGGAAACACCATATATTTT
TRBJ2-1,-,17,-,TRBV19,CASSIFSLPGTGNEQFF,TGTGCCAGTAGTATTTTTTCCCTTCCCGGGACTGGAAATGAGCAGTTCTTC
TRBJ2-1,TRBD2,19,once,TRBV5-8,CASSSPGTSGLSSYNEQFF,TGTGCCAGCAGCTCCCCCGGGACTAGCGGTTTGAGCTCCTACAATGAGCAGTTCTTC